These T cell receptor beta chains were read from a single sample in a study of blood T cell repertoires in COVID-19. The data were produced by immunoSEQ multiplex PCR, yet TCRdb's version contains in-frame clones alone and is incomplete. The sample yields 240,000 or so clones, over 75% seen once. The sample comprised peripheral blood. These receptor sequences come from a woman under 40 with acute or convalescent COVID-19. CDR3s include the opening cysteine and the closing phenylalanine or tryptophan. A D gene is named only where the DNA matches it firmly. Clone size is shown for a subset of rows, as once, few, many or a class of expanded clone.

>TRBD1|TRBV7-9|13|TRBJ1-4|once
TGTGCCAGCAGGACAGGGTTCAGGGAAAAACTGTTTTTT
CASRTGFREKLFF
>NA|TRBV11-3|16|TRBJ2-1|NA
TGTGCCAGCAGCTCAAGCTTCCCGGGATTATACAATGAGCAGTTCTTC
CASSSSFPGLYNEQFF
>NA|TRBV30|15|TRBJ1-1|NA
TGTGCCTGGAGAGCTAGACTCATTTCGAACACTGAAGCTTTCTTT
CAWRARLISNTEAFF
>NA|TRBV6-7|15|TRBJ2-2|NA
TGTGCCGGCCCAATAGACAGGTCTCGGTTCGGGGAGCTGTTTTTT
CAGPIDRSRFGELFF
>NA|TRBV7-6|18|TRBJ1-3|NA
TGTGCCAGCAGCTTATCGTCGGCTAGAGGGTACTCTGGAAACACCATATATTTT
CASSLSSARGYSGNTIYF
>TRBD1|TRBV19|15|TRBJ2-7|NA
TGTGCCAGTAGTAGGAGACCGGGACAGGGCGTCGAGCAGTACTTC
CASSRRPGQGVEQYF
>NA|TRBV6-1|13|TRBJ1-1|once
TGTGCCAGCAGTGAAGTCGTCGGGACTGAAGCTTTCTTT
CASSEVVGTEAFF
>TRBD1|TRBV30|16|TRBJ2-1|NA
TGTGCCTGGAGTGGCCGGACAGGGAGCTCCTACAATGAGCAGTTCTTC
CAWSGRTGSSYNEQFF
>TRBD2|TRBV19|19|TRBJ2-4|NA
TGTGCCAGTAGTATGGGGCTAGCGGGAGGTGAATGGGCCAAAAACATTCAGTACTTC
CASSMGLAGGEWAKNIQYF
>NA|TRBV6-1|16|TRBJ1-1|NA
TGTGCCAGCAGTGACGAACGGCAGGGGCCTCGCACTGAAGCTTTCTTT
CASSDERQGPRTEAFF
>TRBD1|TRBV7-9|15|TRBJ2-1|NA
TGTGCCAGCAGCCCAACAGGGGTCTCCTACAATGAGCAGTTCTTC
CASSPTGVSYNEQFF
>NA|TRBV6-5|14|TRBJ1-2|NA
TGTGCCAGCAGTTACTCCACAGCTAACTATGGCTACACCTTC
CASSYSTANYGYTF
>NA|TRBV18|13|TRBJ1-1|NA
TGTGCCAGCTCACCTTCTCCAGGAACTGAAGCTTTCTTT
CASSPSPGTEAFF
>TRBD2|TRBV7-8|18|TRBJ2-3|NA
TGTGCCAGCAGCCGAAGGACTAGCGGGAGCCCTAGCACAGATACGCAGTATTTT
CASSRRTSGSPSTDTQYF
>TRBD2|TRBV5-4|16|TRBJ2-1|once
TGTGCCAGCAGCATGACTAGCGGGAGGGCTTTAGGTGAGCAGTTCTTC
CASSMTSGRALGEQFF
>TRBD1|TRBV7-8|15|TRBJ1-2|NA
TGTGCCAGCAGCTTAGGGGTGACAGGGCATAAAGGCTACACCTTC
CASSLGVTGHKGYTF
>TRBD2|TRBV5-1|15|TRBJ2-1|NA
TGCGCCAGCAGCTATGGACTAGTCGGGTACAATGAGCAGTTCTTC
CASSYGLVGYNEQFF